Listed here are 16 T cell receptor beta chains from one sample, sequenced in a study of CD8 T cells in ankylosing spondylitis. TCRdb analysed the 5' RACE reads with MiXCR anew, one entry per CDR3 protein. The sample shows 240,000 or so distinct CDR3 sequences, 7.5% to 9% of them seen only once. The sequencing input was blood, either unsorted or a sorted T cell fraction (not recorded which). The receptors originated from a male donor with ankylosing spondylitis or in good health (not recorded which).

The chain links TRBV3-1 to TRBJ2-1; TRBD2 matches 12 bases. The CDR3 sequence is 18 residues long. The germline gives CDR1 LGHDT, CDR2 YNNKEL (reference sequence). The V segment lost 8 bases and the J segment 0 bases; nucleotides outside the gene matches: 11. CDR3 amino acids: CASCPLTSGSLSYNEQFF. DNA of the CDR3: TGTGCCAGCTGCCCTCTGACTAGCGGGAGTCTCTCCTACAATGAGCAGTTCTTC.

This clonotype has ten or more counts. This chain's CDR3 is CASKGYGVAGKNTGELFF. CDR3 sequence (DNA): TGTGCCAGCAAGGGGTACGGGGTAGCTGGGAAAAACACCGGGGAGCTGTTTTTT. The chain recombines TRBV12-3 or TRBV12-4 with TRBJ2-2; the D call may be TRBD1 or TRBD2 (5 bases each). This CDR3 region has 18 residues. V was clipped by 7 bases and J by 2 bases, with 23 bases between them.

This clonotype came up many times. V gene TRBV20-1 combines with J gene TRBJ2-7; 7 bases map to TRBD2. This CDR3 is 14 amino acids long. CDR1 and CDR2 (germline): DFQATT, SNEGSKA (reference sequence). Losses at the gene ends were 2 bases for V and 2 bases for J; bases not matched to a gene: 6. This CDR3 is CSARLLGLAYEQYF. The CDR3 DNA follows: TGCAGTGCTAGACTCCTCGGACTAGCCTACGAGCAGTACTTC.

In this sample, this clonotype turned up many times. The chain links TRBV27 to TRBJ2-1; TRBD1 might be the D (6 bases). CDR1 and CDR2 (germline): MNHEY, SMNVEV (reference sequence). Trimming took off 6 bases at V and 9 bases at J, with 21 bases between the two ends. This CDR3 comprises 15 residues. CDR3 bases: TGTGCCAGCAGCCCACAGGGCGAATTCTTCGGTGAGCAGTTCTTC. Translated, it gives CASSPQGEFFGEQFF.

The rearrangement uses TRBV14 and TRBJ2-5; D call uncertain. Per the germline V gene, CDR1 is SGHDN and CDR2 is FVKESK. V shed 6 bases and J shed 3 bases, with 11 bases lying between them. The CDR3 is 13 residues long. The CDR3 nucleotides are TGTGCCAGCAGTCGCGCGGCTGAAGAGACCCAGTACTTC. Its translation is CASSRAAEETQYF.

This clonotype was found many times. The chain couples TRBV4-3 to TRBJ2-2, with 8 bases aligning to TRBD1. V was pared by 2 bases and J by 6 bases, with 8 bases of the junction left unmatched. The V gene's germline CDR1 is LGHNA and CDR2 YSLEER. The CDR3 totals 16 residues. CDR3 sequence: CASSQTPGQVSGELFF. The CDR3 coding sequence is TGCGCCAGCAGCCAAACTCCGGGACAGGTATCCGGGGAGCTGTTTTTT.

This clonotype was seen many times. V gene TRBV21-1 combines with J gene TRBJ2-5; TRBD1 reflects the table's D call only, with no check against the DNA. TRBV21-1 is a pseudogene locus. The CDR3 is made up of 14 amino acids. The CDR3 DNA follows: TGTGCCAGCACTCCCGGGGACGGGGAATGGACCCAGTACTTC. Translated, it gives CASTPGDGEWTQYF.

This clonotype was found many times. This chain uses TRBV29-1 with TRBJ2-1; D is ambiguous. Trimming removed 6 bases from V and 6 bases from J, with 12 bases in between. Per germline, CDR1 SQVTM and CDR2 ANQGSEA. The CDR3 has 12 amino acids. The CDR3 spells CSVAPSPNEQFF. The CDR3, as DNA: TGCAGCGTCGCGCCTTCCCCCAATGAGCAGTTCTTC.

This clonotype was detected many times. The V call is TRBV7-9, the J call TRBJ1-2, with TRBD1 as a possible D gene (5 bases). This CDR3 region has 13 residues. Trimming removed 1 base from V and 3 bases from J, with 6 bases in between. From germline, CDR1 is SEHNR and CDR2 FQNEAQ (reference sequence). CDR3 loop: CASSLVQDYGYTF. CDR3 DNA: TGTGCCAGCAGCTTAGTACAGGACTATGGCTACACCTTC. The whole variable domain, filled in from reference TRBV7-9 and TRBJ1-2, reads DTGVSQNPRHKITKRGQNVTFRCDPISEHNRLYWYRQTLGQGPEFLTYFQNEAQLEKSRLLSDRFSAERPKGSFSTLEIQRTEQGDSAMYLCASSLVQDYGYTFGSGTRLTVV.

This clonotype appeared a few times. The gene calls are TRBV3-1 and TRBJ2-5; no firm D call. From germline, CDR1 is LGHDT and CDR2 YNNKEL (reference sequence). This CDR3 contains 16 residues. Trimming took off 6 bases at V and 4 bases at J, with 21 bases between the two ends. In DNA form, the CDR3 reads TGTGCCAGCAGATCCTCCCGACGGTTCTTATCAGAGACCCAGTACTTC. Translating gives CASRSSRRFLSETQYF.

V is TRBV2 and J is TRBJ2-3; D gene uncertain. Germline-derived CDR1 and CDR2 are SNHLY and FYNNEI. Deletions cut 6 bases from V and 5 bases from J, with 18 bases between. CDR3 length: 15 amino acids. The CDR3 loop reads CASSRRPGYRDTQYF. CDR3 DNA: TGTGCCAGCAGCCGCCGCCCCGGGTACCGAGATACGCAGTATTTT.

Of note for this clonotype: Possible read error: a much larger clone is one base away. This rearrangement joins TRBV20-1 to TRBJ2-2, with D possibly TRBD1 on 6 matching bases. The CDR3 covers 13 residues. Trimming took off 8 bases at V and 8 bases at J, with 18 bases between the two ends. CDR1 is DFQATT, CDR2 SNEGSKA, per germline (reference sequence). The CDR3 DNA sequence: TGCAGTTTGGCAGAGGGGGTCACTGGGGAGCTGTTTTTT. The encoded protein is CSLAEGVTGELFF.

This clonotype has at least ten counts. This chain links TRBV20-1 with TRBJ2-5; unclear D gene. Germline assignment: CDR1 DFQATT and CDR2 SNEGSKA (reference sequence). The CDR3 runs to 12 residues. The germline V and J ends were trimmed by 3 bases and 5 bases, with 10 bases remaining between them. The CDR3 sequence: CSASGSWETQYF. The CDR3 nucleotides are TGCAGTGCTAGCGGCAGCTGGGAGACCCAGTACTTC.

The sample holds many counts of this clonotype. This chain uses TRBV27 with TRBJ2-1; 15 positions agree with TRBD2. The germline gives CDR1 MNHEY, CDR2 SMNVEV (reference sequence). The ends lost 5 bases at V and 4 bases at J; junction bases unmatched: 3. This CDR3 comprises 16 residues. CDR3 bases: TGTGCCAGCAGTAGCGGGACTAGCGGGAGGTACAATGAGCAGTTCTTC. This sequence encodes CASSSGTSGRYNEQFF.

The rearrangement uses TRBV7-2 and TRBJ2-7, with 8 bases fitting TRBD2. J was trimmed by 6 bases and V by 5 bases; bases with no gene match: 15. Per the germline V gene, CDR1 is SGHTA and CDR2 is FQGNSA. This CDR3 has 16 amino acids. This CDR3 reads CASSPRAGLDLREQYF. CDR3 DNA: TGTGCCAGCAGCCCACGTGCGGGACTAGACCTGCGCGAGCAGTACTTC.

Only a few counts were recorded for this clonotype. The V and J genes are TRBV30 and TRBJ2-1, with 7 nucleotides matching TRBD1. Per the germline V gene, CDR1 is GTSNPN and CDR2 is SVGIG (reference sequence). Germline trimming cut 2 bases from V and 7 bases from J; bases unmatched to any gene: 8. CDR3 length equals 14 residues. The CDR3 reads CAWSKGGARNEQFF. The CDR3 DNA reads TGTGCCTGGAGTAAAGGGGGCGCGAGGAATGAGCAGTTCTTC.